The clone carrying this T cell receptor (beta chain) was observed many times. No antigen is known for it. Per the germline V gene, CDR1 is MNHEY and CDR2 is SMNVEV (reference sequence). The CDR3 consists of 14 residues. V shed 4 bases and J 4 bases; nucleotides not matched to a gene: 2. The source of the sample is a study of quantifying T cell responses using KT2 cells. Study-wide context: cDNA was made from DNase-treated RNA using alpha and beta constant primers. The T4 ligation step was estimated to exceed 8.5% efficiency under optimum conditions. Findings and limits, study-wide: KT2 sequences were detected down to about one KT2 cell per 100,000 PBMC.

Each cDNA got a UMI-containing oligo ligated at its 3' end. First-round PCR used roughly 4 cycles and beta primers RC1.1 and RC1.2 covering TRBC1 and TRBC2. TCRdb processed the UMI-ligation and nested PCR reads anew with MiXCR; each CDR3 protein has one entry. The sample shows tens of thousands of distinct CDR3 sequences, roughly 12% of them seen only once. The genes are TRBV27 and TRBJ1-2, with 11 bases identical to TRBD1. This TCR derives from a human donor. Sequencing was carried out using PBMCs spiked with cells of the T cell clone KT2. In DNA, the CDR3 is TGTGCCAGCAGTTGGACAGGGGGCGGCTATGGCTACACCTTC. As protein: CASSWTGGGYGYTF.